This T cell receptor beta chain originates from a study of T cell responses to AZD1222 COVID-19 vaccine. About this clone: Antigen unknown.

TCRdb keeps only in-frame clones here, not all; method: immunoSEQ multiplex PCR. Here the sample spans around 140,000 clones, 92% being singletons. CDR3 length: 13 residues. Germline-derived CDR1 and CDR2 are SGHVS and FQNEAQ. Between the trimmed V and J ends, which lost 1 base and 4 bases, there was a span of 8 bases. Study-level results: Across spike, vaccine-associated CD4 TCRs were found, dominant at 160-218 and 743-854.

The chain carries TRBV7-8 and TRBJ2-7; the D gene is possibly TRBD2 (5 bases). This sequence originates from an adult in good health. Here the sequenced sample was peripheral blood, taken on day 0 of AZD1222 vaccination. CDR3 DNA sequence: TGTGCCAGCAGCTTAGTTCTAGCTTACGAGCAGTACTTC. Its translation: CASSLVLAYEQYF.